This is a list of T cell receptor beta chains from one sample in a study of blood T cell repertoires in COVID-19. Method: immunoSEQ multiplex PCR; TCRdb's copy keeps in-frame clones and lacks some. The sample shows hundreds of thousands of clones, about 87% of them seen only once. The sequencing sample was made of PBMCs or T cells enriched from blood (not recorded which). Receptor source: a woman aged 45-60 years who had recovered from COVID-19. Each CDR3 is given with its conserved first and last residue. D genes are given only for firm matches. Part of the rows lack a size; the others show once, few, many or a class for expanded clones.

v_call: TRBV6-2/TRBV6-3; j_call: TRBJ1-1; clone_size: -; d_call: TRBD1; cdr3_aa: CASSITPGTVNTEAFF; cdr3_nt: TGTGCCAGCAGTATAACCCCCGGGACAGTGAACACTGAAGCTTTCTTT
v_call: TRBV6-5; j_call: TRBJ1-1; clone_size: -; d_call: -; cdr3_aa: CASSYGLPETEAFF; cdr3_nt: TGTGCCAGCAGTTACGGTCTGCCGGAGACTGAAGCTTTCTTT
v_call: TRBV10-1; j_call: TRBJ1-5; clone_size: -; d_call: -; cdr3_aa: CASSESFFFYRGNQPQHF; cdr3_nt: TGCGCCAGCAGTGAGTCTTTTTTCTTTTACCGGGGCAATCAGCCCCAGCATTTT
v_call: TRBV5-4; j_call: TRBJ2-3; clone_size: once; d_call: TRBD2; cdr3_aa: CASSLGRTSGGTDTQYF; cdr3_nt: TGTGCCAGCAGCCTCGGACGGACTAGCGGGGGCACAGATACGCAGTATTTT
v_call: TRBV9; j_call: TRBJ1-3; clone_size: -; d_call: -; cdr3_aa: CASSVTPGRRGSGNTIYF; cdr3_nt: TGTGCCAGCAGCGTAACCCCTGGGCGCAGGGGCTCTGGAAACACCATATATTTT
v_call: TRBV28; j_call: TRBJ1-4; clone_size: -; d_call: -; cdr3_aa: CASSSRGTGRRYEKLFF; cdr3_nt: TGTGCCAGCAGTTCGAGAGGAACAGGGAGAAGATATGAAAAACTGTTTTTT
v_call: TRBV3-1/TRBV3-2; j_call: TRBJ1-3; clone_size: -; d_call: -; cdr3_aa: CASSRTAGYSGNTIYF; cdr3_nt: TGTGCCAGCAGCCGAACGGCGGGTTACTCTGGAAACACCATATATTTT
v_call: TRBV5-4; j_call: TRBJ1-6; clone_size: -; d_call: TRBD1; cdr3_aa: CASSWGQGHHNSPLHF; cdr3_nt: TGTGCCAGCAGCTGGGGACAGGGCCACCATAATTCACCCCTCCACTTT
v_call: TRBV14; j_call: TRBJ2-1; clone_size: -; d_call: TRBD1; cdr3_aa: CASSPKIGQGFLEQFF; cdr3_nt: TGTGCCAGCAGCCCTAAGATCGGACAGGGGTTTCTGGAGCAGTTCTTC
v_call: TRBV7-2; j_call: TRBJ1-1; clone_size: -; d_call: -; cdr3_aa: CASRNRGGSGEAFF; cdr3_nt: TGTGCCAGCAGAAATCGGGGGGGGAGCGGTGAAGCTTTCTTT
v_call: TRBV12-3/TRBV12-4; j_call: TRBJ2-1; clone_size: once; d_call: -; cdr3_aa: CASSSQRYNEQFF; cdr3_nt: TGTGCCAGCAGTTCTCAGAGGTACAATGAGCAGTTCTTC
v_call: TRBV7-9; j_call: TRBJ2-3; clone_size: -; d_call: TRBD2; cdr3_aa: CASSPSGVGVSDTQYF; cdr3_nt: TGTGCCAGCAGTCCCAGCGGGGTGGGCGTTTCTGATACGCAGTATTTT
v_call: TRBV7-9; j_call: TRBJ1-3; clone_size: -; d_call: TRBD1; cdr3_aa: CASSRTGVGNTIYF; cdr3_nt: TGTGCCAGCAGCCGGACAGGGGTGGGAAACACCATATATTTT
v_call: TRBV27; j_call: TRBJ2-7; clone_size: -; d_call: TRBD2; cdr3_aa: CASSFLSPWASGDYEQYF; cdr3_nt: TGTGCCAGCAGTTTTCTCTCCCCGTGGGCTAGCGGGGATTACGAGCAGTACTTC
v_call: TRBV27; j_call: TRBJ1-2; clone_size: -; d_call: -; cdr3_aa: CASSFSGGYGYTF; cdr3_nt: TGTGCCAGCAGTTTCTCGGGGGGTTATGGCTACACCTTC
v_call: TRBV10-2; j_call: TRBJ1-5; clone_size: once; d_call: -; cdr3_aa: CASSDQAGGSNQPQHF; cdr3_nt: TGCGCCAGCAGTGACCAAGCTGGCGGTAGCAATCAGCCCCAGCATTTT
v_call: TRBV4-3; j_call: TRBJ2-7; clone_size: -; d_call: -; cdr3_aa: CASSPRTFLGEQYF; cdr3_nt: TGCGCCAGCAGCCCCCGGACATTTCTTGGCGAGCAGTACTTC
v_call: TRBV28; j_call: TRBJ2-6; clone_size: -; d_call: TRBD2; cdr3_aa: CATAIGGSAGANVLTF; cdr3_nt: TGTGCCACCGCGATCGGCGGGAGCGCTGGGGCCAACGTCCTGACTTTC
v_call: TRBV14; j_call: TRBJ2-7; clone_size: -; d_call: -; cdr3_aa: CASSQVIGGYEQYF; cdr3_nt: TGTGCCAGCAGCCAAGTAATCGGCGGCTACGAGCAGTACTTC
v_call: TRBV2; j_call: TRBJ2-2; clone_size: -; d_call: TRBD2; cdr3_aa: CASRGTSGSLGTGELFF; cdr3_nt: TGTGCCAGCAGGGGGACTAGCGGGAGTCTCGGCACCGGGGAGCTGTTTTTT
v_call: TRBV5-1; j_call: TRBJ2-7; clone_size: -; d_call: -; cdr3_aa: CASSPALAYEQYF; cdr3_nt: TGCGCCAGCAGCCCCGCACTAGCTTACGAGCAGTACTTC
v_call: TRBV19; j_call: TRBJ1-5; clone_size: few; d_call: TRBD1; cdr3_aa: CASGTGFRGNQPQHF; cdr3_nt: TGTGCCAGCGGGACAGGGTTTAGGGGCAATCAGCCCCAGCATTTT
v_call: TRBV10-2; j_call: TRBJ1-4; clone_size: -; d_call: TRBD1; cdr3_aa: CASSGTTGQLNEKLFF; cdr3_nt: TGCGCCAGCAGTGGAACAACGGGACAGCTTAATGAAAAACTGTTTTTT
v_call: TRBV30; j_call: TRBJ2-1; clone_size: -; d_call: TRBD2; cdr3_aa: CAWSPGLAGGKEQFF; cdr3_nt: TGTGCCTGGAGCCCGGGACTAGCGGGAGGAAAAGAGCAGTTCTTC
v_call: TRBV2; j_call: TRBJ1-4; clone_size: once; d_call: -; cdr3_aa: CASSPDSQGYEKLFF; cdr3_nt: TGTGCCAGCAGTCCGGACAGCCAAGGGTATGAAAAACTGTTTTTT
v_call: TRBV6-4; j_call: TRBJ1-2; clone_size: -; d_call: TRBD1; cdr3_aa: CATRQGVYGYTF; cdr3_nt: TGTGCCACAAGACAGGGGGTCTATGGCTACACCTTC
v_call: TRBV4-3; j_call: TRBJ2-2; clone_size: -; d_call: -; cdr3_aa: CASSQVAGTTGELFF; cdr3_nt: TGCGCCAGCAGCCAAGTTGCGGGAACCACCGGGGAGCTGTTTTTT
v_call: TRBV7-6; j_call: TRBJ2-3; clone_size: -; d_call: -; cdr3_aa: CASSLVPGSNTDTQYF; cdr3_nt: TGTGCCAGCAGCTTAGTCCCAGGGTCAAACACAGATACGCAGTATTTT
v_call: TRBV2; j_call: TRBJ1-6; clone_size: -; d_call: TRBD1; cdr3_aa: CASVTGERSTSPLHF; cdr3_nt: TGTGCCAGCGTCACAGGGGAACGTTCGACCTCACCCCTCCACTTT
v_call: TRBV28; j_call: TRBJ1-2; clone_size: -; d_call: -; cdr3_aa: CASSYEGSSGYTF; cdr3_nt: TGTGCCAGCAGTTATGAGGGCAGCAGTGGCTACACCTTC
v_call: TRBV5-1; j_call: TRBJ2-1; clone_size: -; d_call: TRBD1; cdr3_aa: CASSPGRRQGRNEQFF; cdr3_nt: TGCGCCAGCAGCCCGGGGAGAAGACAGGGTAGGAATGAGCAGTTCTTC
v_call: TRBV6-1; j_call: TRBJ1-4; clone_size: -; d_call: -; cdr3_aa: CASSGDSGLANEKLFF; cdr3_nt: TGTGCCAGCAGTGGTGATTCAGGATTGGCTAATGAAAAACTGTTTTTT
v_call: TRBV7-9; j_call: TRBJ2-5; clone_size: -; d_call: -; cdr3_aa: CASSAAGQETQYF; cdr3_nt: TGTGCCAGCAGCGCCGCGGGCCAAGAGACCCAGTACTTC
v_call: TRBV15; j_call: TRBJ2-5; clone_size: -; d_call: -; cdr3_aa: CATSRNRAETQYF; cdr3_nt: TGTGCCACCAGCAGGAACAGGGCGGAGACCCAGTACTTC
v_call: TRBV10-1; j_call: TRBJ1-3; clone_size: -; d_call: -; cdr3_aa: CASSESRDISGNTIYF; cdr3_nt: TGCGCCAGCAGTGAGTCCCGGGACATCTCTGGAAACACCATATATTTT
v_call: TRBV7-2; j_call: TRBJ2-7; clone_size: -; d_call: TRBD1; cdr3_aa: CASSPKDRALEYEQYF; cdr3_nt: TGTGCCAGCAGCCCGAAAGACAGGGCTCTAGAATACGAGCAGTACTTC
v_call: TRBV7-2; j_call: TRBJ2-4; clone_size: -; d_call: -; cdr3_aa: CASSYRDGNIQYF; cdr3_nt: TGTGCCAGCAGCTACCGGGATGGTAACATTCAGTACTTC
v_call: TRBV9; j_call: TRBJ1-2; clone_size: -; d_call: -; cdr3_aa: CASSVEPGDYGYTF; cdr3_nt: TGTGCCAGCAGCGTAGAACCAGGGGACTATGGCTACACCTTC
v_call: TRBV18; j_call: TRBJ2-4; clone_size: -; d_call: TRBD2; cdr3_aa: CASSPTSGSLNIQYF; cdr3_nt: TGTGCCAGCTCACCGACTAGCGGGAGTCTTAACATTCAGTACTTC
v_call: TRBV6-5; j_call: TRBJ1-2; clone_size: -; d_call: TRBD1; cdr3_aa: CASRRQGPNYGYTF; cdr3_nt: TGTGCCAGCAGACGACAGGGACCCAACTATGGCTACACCTTC
v_call: TRBV6-6; j_call: TRBJ2-3; clone_size: -; d_call: -; cdr3_aa: CASSNTDTQYF; cdr3_nt: TGTGCCAGCAGCAACACAGATACGCAGTATTTT
v_call: TRBV7-3; j_call: TRBJ2-1; clone_size: -; d_call: -; cdr3_aa: CASSLTRSSYNEQFF; cdr3_nt: TGTGCCAGCAGCCTTACTAGGAGCTCCTACAATGAGCAGTTCTTC
v_call: TRBV29-1; j_call: TRBJ2-7; clone_size: once; d_call: -; cdr3_aa: CSVRQSDYEQYF; cdr3_nt: TGCAGCGTGAGACAGTCCGACTACGAGCAGTACTTC
v_call: TRBV6-2/TRBV6-3; j_call: TRBJ1-5; clone_size: -; d_call: -; cdr3_aa: CASSYTGQKIDNQPQHF; cdr3_nt: TGTGCCAGCAGTTACACCGGACAGAAGATTGACAATCAGCCCCAGCATTTT
v_call: TRBV28; j_call: TRBJ1-1; clone_size: -; d_call: -; cdr3_aa: CASSFNMNTEAFF; cdr3_nt: TGTGCCAGCAGTTTTAACATGAACACTGAAGCTTTCTTT
v_call: TRBV4-1; j_call: TRBJ2-6; clone_size: -; d_call: TRBD2; cdr3_aa: CASSQSRGGVSGANVLTF; cdr3_nt: TGCGCCAGCAGCCAATCTCGCGGGGGAGTCTCTGGGGCCAACGTCCTGACTTTC
v_call: TRBV30; j_call: TRBJ2-7; clone_size: once; d_call: -; cdr3_aa: CAWSEDFGSEQYF; cdr3_nt: TGTGCCTGGAGTGAAGATTTCGGGTCCGAGCAGTACTTC
v_call: TRBV9; j_call: TRBJ2-1; clone_size: -; d_call: -; cdr3_aa: CASSVVAVPHNEQFF; cdr3_nt: TGTGCCAGCAGCGTAGTGGCGGTACCACACAATGAGCAGTTCTTC
v_call: TRBV18; j_call: TRBJ1-2; clone_size: -; d_call: TRBD1; cdr3_aa: CASSPTGTAEYGYTF; cdr3_nt: TGTGCCAGCTCACCAACCGGGACAGCGGAGTATGGCTACACCTTC
v_call: TRBV3-1/TRBV3-2; j_call: TRBJ2-4; clone_size: -; d_call: TRBD2; cdr3_aa: CASSQDTGGGSKNIQYF; cdr3_nt: TGTGCCAGCAGCCAAGATACCGGAGGCGGGAGTAAAAACATTCAGTACTTC
v_call: TRBV7-2; j_call: TRBJ2-7; clone_size: -; d_call: TRBD2; cdr3_aa: CASSLASVGLAGVLSYEQYF; cdr3_nt: TGTGCCAGCAGCTTAGCGTCTGTGGGACTAGCGGGAGTACTCTCCTACGAGCAGTACTTC
v_call: TRBV30; j_call: TRBJ2-7; clone_size: -; d_call: -; cdr3_aa: CAWSVPRVSYEQYF; cdr3_nt: TGTGCCTGGAGTGTACCCAGGGTCAGCTACGAGCAGTACTTC
v_call: TRBV5-4; j_call: TRBJ1-2; clone_size: -; d_call: -; cdr3_aa: CASRPVLGVSYGYTF; cdr3_nt: TGTGCCAGCAGGCCGGTCCTCGGGGTTAGCTATGGCTACACCTTC